The clone carrying this T cell receptor beta chain was seen many times. The data were taken from a study of T cells in Graves' hyperthyroidism and ophthalmopathy. The source material, RNA transcripts, was used to amplify TCR beta CDR3 regions. HTBI primers were employed in a first-round RT-PCR of the TCR CDR3. From the multiplex PCR reads, TCRdb called clonotypes with MiXCR, one entry per CDR3 protein. The table lists 800,000 or so distinct CDR3 sequences, 38% of them singletons. From germline, CDR1 is SGHTA and CDR2 FQGTGA. Between the trimmed V and J ends, which lost 5 bases and 0 bases, there was a span of 4 bases. CDR3 length: 13 amino acids.

The clonotype comes from a man aged 18 to 30 with Graves' hyperthyroidism. The sample was blood. The chain combines TRBV7-3 with TRBJ2-2; D uncertain. CDR3 region: CASSQANTGELFF. The CDR3 DNA follows: TGTGCCAGCAGCCAAGCGAACACCGGGGAGCTGTTTTTT.